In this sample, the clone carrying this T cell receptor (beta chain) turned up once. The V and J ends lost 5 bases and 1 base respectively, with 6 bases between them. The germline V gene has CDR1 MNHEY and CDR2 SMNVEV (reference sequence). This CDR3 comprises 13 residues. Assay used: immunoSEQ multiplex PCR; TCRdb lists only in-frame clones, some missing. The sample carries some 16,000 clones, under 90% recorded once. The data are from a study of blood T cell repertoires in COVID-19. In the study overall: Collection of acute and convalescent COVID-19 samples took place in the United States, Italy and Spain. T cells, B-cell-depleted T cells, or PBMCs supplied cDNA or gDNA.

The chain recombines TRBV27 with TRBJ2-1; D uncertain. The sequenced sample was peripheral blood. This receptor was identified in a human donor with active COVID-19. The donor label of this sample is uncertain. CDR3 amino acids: CASSTRSYNEQFF. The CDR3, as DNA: TGTGCCAGCAGTACCAGATCCTACAATGAGCAGTTCTTC.